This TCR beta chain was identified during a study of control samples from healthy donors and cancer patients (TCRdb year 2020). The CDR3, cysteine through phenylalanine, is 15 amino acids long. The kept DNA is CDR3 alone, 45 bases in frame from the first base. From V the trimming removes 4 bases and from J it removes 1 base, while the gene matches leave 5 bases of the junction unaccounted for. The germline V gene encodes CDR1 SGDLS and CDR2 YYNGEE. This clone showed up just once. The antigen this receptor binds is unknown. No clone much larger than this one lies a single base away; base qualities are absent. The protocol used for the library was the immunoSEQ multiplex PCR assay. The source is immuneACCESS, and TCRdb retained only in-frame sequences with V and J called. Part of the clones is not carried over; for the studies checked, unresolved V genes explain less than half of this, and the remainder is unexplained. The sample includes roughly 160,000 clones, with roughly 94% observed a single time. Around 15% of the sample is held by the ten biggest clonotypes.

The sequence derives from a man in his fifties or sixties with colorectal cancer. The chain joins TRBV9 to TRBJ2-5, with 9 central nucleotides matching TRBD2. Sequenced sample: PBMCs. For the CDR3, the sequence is CASSSRGGAQETQYF. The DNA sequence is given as TGTGCCAGCAGCTCCCGCGGGGGGGCCCAAGAGACCCAGTACTTC.